This TCR beta chain is drawn from a study of T cells in Graves' hyperthyroidism and ophthalmopathy. This clonotype was observed at least ten times. Its target is unknown. This CDR3 is built from 14 residues. The ends were cut back, 2 bases at V and 5 bases at J, with 12 bases in the middle. CDR1 is WSHSY and CDR2 is SAAADI in the germline V gene. General study points: Researchers found most expanded thyroid clonotypes above 0.001 in blood as well.

From RNA transcripts, TCR beta CDR3 regions were amplified. HTBI primers were the set used in a first-round RT-PCR of the TCR CDR3. TCRdb ran MiXCR on the multiplex PCR reads and lists one entry per CDR3 protein. The sample includes around 240,000 distinct CDR3 sequences, 16% of them seen just once. This sequence was found in a woman younger than 35 with Graves' ophthalmopathy. The material sequenced was blood. The chain carries TRBV10-2 and TRBJ1-2; perhaps TRBD1 as D (5 bases). The CDR3 sequence is CASSERGVGYGYTF. CDR3 DNA sequence: TGCGCCAGCAGTGAGAGGGGCGTTGGGTATGGCTACACCTTC.